These 8 T cell receptor beta chains were all obtained from the same sample, sequenced in a study of beta chain features in type 1 diabetes. Study outcomes and limitations: Shorter TCRB CDR3s, moderately but significantly so, marked every one of the four CD4+ subsets in Type 1 diabetes patients.

What these receptors recognize is not known. The investigators reverse transcribed all of the isolated RNA, so they sequenced expressed TCRB transcripts. The table came from immunoSEQ multiplex PCR; TCRdb's copy has only in-frame clones and leaves some out. The profile shows about 300,000 clones, about 13% of them singletons. Sample: naive CD4+ T cells from blood. The origin of the receptors is a woman under 30 with type 1 diabetes.

The chain employs TRBV4-1 and TRBJ1-5; 9 nucleotides match TRBD1. There are 15 residues in the CDR3. The V gene's germline CDR1 is MGHRA and CDR2 YSYEKL. V gave up 1 base and J gave up 6 bases; unmatched junction bases: 4. In nucleotides, the CDR3 is TGCGCCAGCAGCCAAGGACAGGGGGTTGGTCAGCCCCAGCATTTT. As protein: CASSQGQGVGQPQHF.

This clone was found a few times. The rearrangement links TRBV7-2 to TRBJ2-3, with D perhaps TRBD2 (5 bases). V was pared by 5 bases and J by 2 bases, with 14 bases between. The V gene's germline CDR1 is SGHTA and CDR2 FQGNSA. The CDR3 has 15 residues. CDR3 DNA sequence: TGTGCCAGCAGCACCTACCCGAGGGTCACAGATACGCAGTATTTT. Translating it yields CASSTYPRVTDTQYF.

In its sample, this clone was seen a few times. The V and J genes are TRBV27 and TRBJ1-1; D is uncertain. This CDR3 spans 16 amino acids. The V gene's germline CDR1 is MNHEY and CDR2 SMNVEV (reference sequence). Trimming took off 0 bases at V and 4 bases at J, with 15 bases between the two ends. CDR3 sequence (DNA): TGTGCCAGCAGTTTATCCGTTCAAGTTCGTAGCACTGAAGCTTTCTTT. Encoded protein: CASSLSVQVRSTEAFF.

J is TRBJ1-5 and V is TRBV2, with a tentative D call TRBD1 (5 bases). The CDR3 extends over 15 amino acids. CDR1 and CDR2 from the germline V gene are SNHLY and FYNNEI. The V and J ends lost 4 bases and 2 bases respectively, with 12 bases between them. The CDR3 protein is CASSVQGIGNQPQHF. The DNA for the CDR3 is TGTGCCAGCAGTGTCCAGGGTATCGGCAATCAGCCCCAGCATTTT.

Only a few counts were recorded for this clone. The V call is TRBV19, the J call TRBJ1-2, with 8 bases identical to TRBD1. V was clipped by 5 bases and J by 1 base; unmatched bases: 6. The germline gives CDR1 LNHDA, CDR2 SQIVND (reference sequence). There are 15 residues in the CDR3. The chain's CDR3 is CASSRGTGYNYGYTF. CDR3 DNA sequence: TGTGCCAGTAGTCGCGGGACAGGATATAACTATGGCTACACCTTC.

V and J are TRBV7-2 and TRBJ2-1, with a possible D match to TRBD1 (7 bases). CDR1 and CDR2 (germline): SGHTA, FQGNSA. This CDR3 contains 15 residues. Trimming pared 5 bases from V and 5 bases from J, leaving 16 bases between. CDR3 bases: TGTGCCAGCAGCCCTGGGGGGACAGTGAACAATGAGCAGTTCTTC. Amino acid sequence: CASSPGGTVNNEQFF.

The rearrangement links TRBV5-4 to TRBJ1-1; 7 bases match TRBD1. This CDR3 has 15 amino acids. With 0 bases clipped from V and 8 bases from J, the junction kept 10 bases outside the gene matches. Germline values: CDR1 SGHNT, CDR2 YYREEE (reference sequence). CDR3 sequence reads: CASSLASPRTGEAFF. The CDR3 region has the DNA TGTGCCAGCAGCTTGGCCTCTCCTCGGACAGGAGAAGCTTTCTTT. Full variable domain (rest looked up from reference TRBV5-4 and TRBJ1-1): ETGVTQSPTHLIKTRGQQVTLRCSSQSGHNTVSWYQQALGQGPQFIFQYYREEENGRGNFPPRFSGLQFPNYSSELNVNALELDDSALYLCASSLASPRTGEAFFGQGTRLTVV.

This clone has a handful of counts. The chain combines TRBV4-3 with TRBJ2-1, with 11 nucleotides matching TRBD2. CDR1 and CDR2 from the germline V gene are LGHNA and YSLEER. This CDR3 is built from 18 residues. The junction had 12 bases not matched to a gene; V was cut back by 5 bases and J by 3 bases. Here the CDR3 reads CASSGHRTSGQFYNEQFF. The CDR3 DNA follows: TGCGCCAGCAGCGGACATAGGACTAGCGGGCAATTCTACAATGAGCAGTTCTTC.